Shown below are 5 T cell receptor beta chains from a single sample sequenced in a study of blood T cell repertoires in COVID-19. Only in-frame clones appear in the TCRdb table, and some are missing; sequencing was by immunoSEQ multiplex PCR. The sample has fewer than 450,000 clones; 90% are singletons. Sequencing was performed on PBMCs or T cells enriched from blood (not recorded which). All receptors derive from a man aged 18 to 29 who had recovered from COVID-19.

This clone was seen only once. DNA of the CDR3: TGTGCCAGCAGCCGTCTGGACAGGTTCGAGTATGGCTACACCTTC. Amino acid sequence: CASSRLDRFEYGYTF. V usage is TRBV3-1 (or the pseudogene TRBV3-2) and J usage is TRBJ1-2; 7 bases align to TRBD1. The trim removed 4 bases at V and 5 bases at J, leaving 10 bases unmatched. Per germline, CDR1 LGHDT and CDR2 YNNKEL (reference sequence). The CDR3 sequence is 15 residues long.

The rearrangement joins TRBV4-1 to TRBJ1-5; D is undetermined. The CDR3 length is 16 residues. Per the germline V gene, CDR1 is MGHRA and CDR2 is YSYEKL. Trimming removed 3 bases at V and 2 bases at J, with 14 bases between. CDR3 nucleotides: TGCGCCAGCAGCCAGAGAGAGGGAGTGGGCAATCAGCCCCAGCATTTT. Amino acids: CASSQREGVGNQPQHF.

This clone has only a few counts. The chain uses TRBV12-3 or TRBV12-4 and TRBJ1-1, with D possibly TRBD1 on 6 matching bases. V lost 8 bases and J 7 bases, leaving 17 bases between the germline ends. CDR3 length: 13 residues. In nucleotides, the CDR3 is TGTGCCAGCGGGAGGGGTTTAGGGGGTGAAGCTTTCTTT. This encodes CASGRGLGGEAFF.

The chain carries TRBV11-2 and TRBJ1-3, with D maybe TRBD1 (5 bases). This CDR3 is 14 amino acids long. Germline V gene lookup returns CDR1 SGHAT and CDR2 FQNNGV. Trimming shortened V by 5 bases and J by 4 bases, and 12 bases separated the two germline ends. The CDR3 DNA sequence: TGTGCCAGCAGCCATACCAAGGGGGGAAACACCATATATTTT. Protein: CASSHTKGGNTIYF. Full variable domain (rest looked up from reference TRBV11-2 and TRBJ1-3): EAGVAQSPRYKIIEKRQSVAFWCNPISGHATLYWYQQILGQGPKLLIQFQNNGVVDDSQLPKDRFSAERLKGVDSTLKIQPAKLEDSAVYLCASSHTKGGNTIYFGEGSWLTVV.

The CDR3 loop reads CASGDSLDTQYF. Written as DNA, the CDR3 is TGTGCCAGCGGGGACTCGTTGGATACGCAGTATTTT. The chain employs TRBV2 and TRBJ2-3; TRBD2 might be the D (6 bases). The CDR3 consists of 12 residues. The germline gives CDR1 SNHLY, CDR2 FYNNEI. The V and J ends lost 8 bases and 6 bases respectively, with 12 bases between them.